Below are 14 T cell receptor beta chains sequenced from a single sample in a study of blood T cell repertoires in COVID-19 (dated by TCRdb to between 2020 and 2021). The library was prepared using the immunoSEQ multiplex PCR assay. TCRdb carries this immuneACCESS record with in-frame sequences only. Its versions omit some clonotypes, under half of them owing to an unresolved V gene in the studies checked, with the rest unexplained. Recorded for this sample are tens of thousands of clones; about 79% of them occurred a single time. Less than 8% of the sample goes to the ten largest clones. The specimen was peripheral blood. These receptors all stem from a human donor in a cohort sampled during active COVID-19.

This chain uses TRBV19 with TRBJ2-7, with 7 bases fitting TRBD1. There are 13 residues in the CDR3. In germline, CDR1 is LNHDA, CDR2 SQIVND (reference sequence). Germline trimming cut 6 bases from V and 1 base from J; bases unmatched to any gene: 3. DNA for the CDR3: TGTGCCAGTAGCCCGGGACAGTCCTACGAGCAGTACTTC. This encodes CASSPGQSYEQYF.

The chain links TRBV7-2 to TRBJ1-2, with unresolved D. Germline-derived CDR1 and CDR2 are SGHTA and FQGNSA. The CDR3 totals 14 residues. Trimming took off 5 bases at V and 6 bases at J, with 16 bases between the two ends. CDR3 sequence: CASSPTGSLNGYTF. The CDR3 bases are TGTGCCAGCAGCCCGACCGGGTCCTTAAATGGCTACACCTTC.

The rearrangement uses TRBV6-5 and TRBJ1-4; no clear D gene. Germline assignment: CDR1 MNHEY and CDR2 SVGAGI. The CDR3 sequence is 15 residues long. V dropped 0 bases and J dropped 4 bases, with 9 bases sitting between them. In DNA, the CDR3 is TGTGCCAGCAGTTACTCATCAGGTTATAATGAAAAACTGTTTTTT. Its translation: CASSYSSGYNEKLFF.

This sequence joins TRBV19 and TRBJ2-7, with D tentatively TRBD2 (6 bases). Germline V CDR1 and CDR2: LNHDA, SQIVND (reference sequence). Trimming removed 5 bases at V and 0 bases at J, with 11 bases between. The CDR3 spans 14 residues. CDR3 sequence: CASSPPGGSYEQYF. In DNA, the CDR3 is TGTGCCAGTAGTCCCCCCGGGGGCTCCTACGAGCAGTACTTC.

This sequence joins TRBV11-2 and TRBJ1-5; tentative D call: TRBD1 (5 bases). This CDR3 contains 15 residues. Germline V gene sequence: CDR1 SGHAT, CDR2 FQNNGV. Trimming cost V 2 bases and J 3 bases, with 11 bases left between them. CDR3 region: CASSLNSGINQPQHF. As DNA, the CDR3 is TGTGCCAGCAGCTTAAATTCAGGGATCAATCAGCCCCAGCATTTT.

The count of this clone is one. The V gene is TRBV28, the J gene TRBJ1-2; TRBD1 might be the D (5 bases). Germline-derived CDR1 and CDR2 are MDHEN and SYDVKM. Trimming took 8 bases from V and 4 from J, leaving 20 bases between them. CDR3 size: 15 residues. Written as DNA, the CDR3 is TGTGCCAGCCTCCCCCCCCAGGGAAGGGGCTATGGCTACACCTTC. Translation: CASLPPQGRGYGYTF.

The chain has TRBV7-8 and TRBJ2-1; 8 bases align to TRBD1. Germline loops: CDR1 SGHVS, CDR2 FQNEAQ. The CDR3 is 16 amino acids. The V segment lost 5 bases and the J segment 1 base; nucleotides outside the gene matches: 7. In DNA form, the CDR3 reads TGTGCCAGCAGCGAGATCGACAGGGGTTCCTACAATGAGCAGTTCTTC. Amino acids: CASSEIDRGSYNEQFF. Together with reference TRBV7-8 and TRBJ2-1, the CDR3 gives the full variable domain: GAGVSQSPRYKVAKRGQDVALRCDPISGHVSLFWYQQALGQGPEFLTYFQNEAQLDKSGLPSDRFFAERPEGSVSTLKIQRTQQEDSAVYLCASSEIDRGSYNEQFFGPGTRLTVL.

The CDR3 nucleotides are TGTGCCATCAGTGAGTCCAACTCCTACGAGCAGTACTTC. Translated: CAISESNSYEQYF. J is TRBJ2-7 and V is TRBV10-3, with D unresolved. This CDR3 is built from 13 residues. Germline assignment: CDR1 ENHRY and CDR2 SYGVKD. V shed 0 bases and J shed 0 bases, with 3 bases lying between them.

The genes are TRBV15 and TRBJ1-4; possible D gene TRBD1, 5 bases. Germline lookup yields CDR1 LNHNV and CDR2 YYDKDF (reference sequence). CDR3 length equals 16 residues. V lost 1 base and J lost 4, with 13 bases in between. The CDR3 loop is CATSRGLTANNEKLFF. CDR3 sequence (DNA): TGTGCCACCAGCAGAGGACTGACAGCGAATAATGAAAAACTGTTTTTT.

The V and J genes are TRBV7-3 and TRBJ2-1, with 7 bases that match TRBD1. V shed 1 base, J shed 4 bases, and the junction held 4 bases outside the gene matches. The CDR3 is 15 residues long. From germline, CDR1 is SGHTA and CDR2 FQGTGA. CDR3 DNA: TGTGCCAGCAGCTTAAGAGGGGGCAGTTACAATGAGCAGTTCTTC. Protein product: CASSLRGGSYNEQFF. The full variable domain, with the rest looked up from reference TRBV7-3 and TRBJ2-1, is GAGVSQTPSNKVTEKGKYVELRCDPISGHTALYWYRQSLGQGPEFLIYFQGTGAADDSGLPNDRFFAVRPEGSVSTLKIQRTERGDSAVYLCASSLRGGSYNEQFFGPGTRLTVL.

V and J are TRBV19 and TRBJ1-3, with a possible D match to TRBD1 (5 bases). V gave up 3 bases and J gave up 0 bases, with 12 bases separating them. This CDR3 contains 16 residues. The V gene's germline CDR1 is LNHDA and CDR2 SQIVND (reference sequence). CDR3 loop: CASSIQGRTSGNTIYF. CDR3 DNA: TGTGCCAGTAGTATTCAGGGTCGAACCTCTGGAAACACCATATATTTT.

The rearrangement uses TRBV5-1 and TRBJ1-2, with 7 bases aligning to TRBD1. J was trimmed by 1 base and V by 0 bases; bases with no gene match: 9. Per the germline V gene, CDR1 is SGHRS and CDR2 is YFSETQ. The CDR3 length is 17 residues. The CDR3 sequence: CASSLEPTGVNNYGYTF. In DNA, the CDR3 is TGCGCCAGCAGCTTGGAACCCACAGGGGTGAATAACTATGGCTACACCTTC.

The chain carries TRBV12-5 and TRBJ2-1, with TRBD2 identical over 7 bases. V lost 7 bases, J lost 5 bases, and 2 bases stayed unmatched. The CDR3 sequence is 12 residues long. The germline V gene encodes CDR1 LGHNT and CDR2 FRNRAP. DNA of the CDR3: TGTGCTAGTGCCCTAGCGGACAATGAGCAGTTCTTC. It translates to CASALADNEQFF.

This CDR3 is CASSSTSSSYEQYF. The CDR3 coding sequence is TGTGCCAGCAGCTCGACTAGTTCCTCCTACGAGCAGTACTTC. This rearrangement joins TRBV7-9 to TRBJ2-7; perhaps TRBD2 as D (6 bases). The CDR3 sequence is 14 residues long. Germline V CDR1 and CDR2: SEHNR, FQNEAQ (reference sequence). Trimming took off 4 bases at V and 0 bases at J, with 10 bases between the two ends.